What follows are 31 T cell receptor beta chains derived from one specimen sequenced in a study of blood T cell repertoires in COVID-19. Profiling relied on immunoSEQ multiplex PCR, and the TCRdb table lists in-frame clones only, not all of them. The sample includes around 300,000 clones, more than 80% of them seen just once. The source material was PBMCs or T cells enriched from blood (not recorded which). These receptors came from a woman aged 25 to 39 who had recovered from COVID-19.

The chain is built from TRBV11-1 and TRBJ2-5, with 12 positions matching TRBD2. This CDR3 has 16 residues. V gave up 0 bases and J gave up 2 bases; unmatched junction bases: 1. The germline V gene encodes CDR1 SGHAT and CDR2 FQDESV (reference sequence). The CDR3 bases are TGTGCCAGCAGCTTAGCGGGACTAGCGGGTCAAGAGACCCAGTACTTC. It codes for CASSLAGLAGQETQYF.

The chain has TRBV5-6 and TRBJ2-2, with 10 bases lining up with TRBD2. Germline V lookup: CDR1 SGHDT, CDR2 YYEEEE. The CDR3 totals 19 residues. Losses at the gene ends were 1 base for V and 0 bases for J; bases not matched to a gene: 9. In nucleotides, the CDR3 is TGTGCCAGCAGCTTGTTTTACCAGCGGGAGGGCTCGAACACCGGGGAGCTGTTTTTT. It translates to CASSLFYQREGSNTGELFF.

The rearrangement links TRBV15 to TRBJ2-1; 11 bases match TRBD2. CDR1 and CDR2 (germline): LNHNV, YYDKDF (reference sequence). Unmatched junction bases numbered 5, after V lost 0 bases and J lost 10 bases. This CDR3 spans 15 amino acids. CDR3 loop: CATSRDVLAGEEQFF. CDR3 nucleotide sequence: TGTGCCACCAGCAGAGATGTACTAGCGGGAGAGGAGCAGTTCTTC. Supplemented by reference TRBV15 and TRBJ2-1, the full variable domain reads DAMVIQNPRYQVTQFGKPVTLSCSQTLNHNVMYWYQQKSSQAPKLLFHYYDKDFNNEADTPDNFQSRRPNTSFCFLDIRSPGLGDTAMYLCATSRDVLAGEEQFFGPGTRLTVL.

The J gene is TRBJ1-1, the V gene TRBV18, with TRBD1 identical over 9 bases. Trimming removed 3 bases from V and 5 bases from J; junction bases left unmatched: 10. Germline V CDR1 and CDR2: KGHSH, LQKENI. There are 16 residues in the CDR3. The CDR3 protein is CASSPTTGGFRTEAFF. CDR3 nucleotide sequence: TGTGCCAGCTCACCTACAACAGGGGGCTTTCGGACTGAAGCTTTCTTT.

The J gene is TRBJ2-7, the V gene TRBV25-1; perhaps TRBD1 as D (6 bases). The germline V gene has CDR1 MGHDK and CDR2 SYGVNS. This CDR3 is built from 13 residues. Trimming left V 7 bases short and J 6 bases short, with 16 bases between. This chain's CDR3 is CASKGVGPVEQYF. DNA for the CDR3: TGTGCCAGCAAGGGGGTTGGACCCGTCGAGCAGTACTTC.

The CDR3 reads CASSSLGGFSNQPQHF. In DNA, the CDR3 is TGTGCCAGCAGTTCTCTGGGGGGATTTAGCAATCAGCCCCAGCATTTT. This chain uses TRBV6-2 or TRBV6-3 with TRBJ1-5, with D possibly being TRBD1 (5 bases). In germline, CDR1 is MNHEY, CDR2 SVGEGT. V lost 4 bases and J 0 bases, leaving 13 bases between the germline ends. The CDR3 contains 16 residues.

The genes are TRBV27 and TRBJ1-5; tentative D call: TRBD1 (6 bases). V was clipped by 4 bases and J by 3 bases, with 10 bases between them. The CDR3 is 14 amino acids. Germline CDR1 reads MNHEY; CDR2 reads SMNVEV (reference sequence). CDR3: CASSYQGPNQPQHF. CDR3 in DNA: TGTGCCAGCAGTTACCAGGGGCCCAATCAGCCCCAGCATTTT.

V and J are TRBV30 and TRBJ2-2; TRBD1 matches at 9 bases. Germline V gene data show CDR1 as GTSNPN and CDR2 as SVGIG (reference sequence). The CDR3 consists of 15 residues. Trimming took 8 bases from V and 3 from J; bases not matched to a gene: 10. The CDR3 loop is CARQQRDRDTGELFF. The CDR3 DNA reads TGTGCCAGACAACAAAGGGACAGGGACACCGGGGAGCTGTTTTTT.

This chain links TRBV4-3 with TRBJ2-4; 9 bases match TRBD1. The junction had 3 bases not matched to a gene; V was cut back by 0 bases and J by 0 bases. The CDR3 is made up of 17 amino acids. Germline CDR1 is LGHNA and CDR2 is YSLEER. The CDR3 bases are TGCGCCAGCAGCCAAGATCGGACAGGGGTAGCCAAAAACATTCAGTACTTC. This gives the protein CASSQDRTGVAKNIQYF.

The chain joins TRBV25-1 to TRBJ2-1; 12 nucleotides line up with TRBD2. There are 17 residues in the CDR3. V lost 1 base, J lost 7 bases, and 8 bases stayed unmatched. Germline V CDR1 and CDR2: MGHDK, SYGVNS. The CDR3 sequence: CASSESRLAGVGNEQFF. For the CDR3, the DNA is TGTGCCAGCAGTGAATCCCGACTAGCGGGAGTGGGGAATGAGCAGTTCTTC.

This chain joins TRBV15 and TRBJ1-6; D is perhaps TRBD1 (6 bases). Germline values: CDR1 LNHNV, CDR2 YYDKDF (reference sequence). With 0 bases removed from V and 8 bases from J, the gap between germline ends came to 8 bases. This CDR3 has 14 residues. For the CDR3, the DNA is TGTGCCACCAGCAGAGATAGGACAGATTCACCCCTCCACTTT. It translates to CATSRDRTDSPLHF.

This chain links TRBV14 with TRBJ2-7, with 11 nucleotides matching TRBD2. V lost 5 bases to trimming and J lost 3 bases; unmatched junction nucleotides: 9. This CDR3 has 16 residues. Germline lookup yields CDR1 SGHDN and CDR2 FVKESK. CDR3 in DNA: TGTGCCAGCAGCGAAGGAGGGACTAGCGGTTACTACGAGCAGTACTTC. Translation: CASSEGGTSGYYEQYF.

This CDR3 reads CASRDRQQPQETQYF. CDR3 nucleotide sequence: TGTGCCAGCAGAGACAGACAACAGCCGCAAGAGACCCAGTACTTC. The gene calls are TRBV28 and TRBJ2-5, with D maybe TRBD1 (5 bases). Per germline, CDR1 MDHEN and CDR2 SYDVKM. The germline V and J ends were trimmed by 6 bases and 2 bases, with 16 bases remaining between them. The CDR3 has 15 residues.

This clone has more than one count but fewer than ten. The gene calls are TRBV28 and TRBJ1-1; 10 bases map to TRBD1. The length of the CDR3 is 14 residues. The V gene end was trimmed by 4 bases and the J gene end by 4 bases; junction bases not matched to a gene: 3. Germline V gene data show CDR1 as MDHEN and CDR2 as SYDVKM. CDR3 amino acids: CASSSGQGSTEAFF. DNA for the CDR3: TGTGCCAGCAGTTCGGGACAGGGGTCCACTGAAGCTTTCTTT.

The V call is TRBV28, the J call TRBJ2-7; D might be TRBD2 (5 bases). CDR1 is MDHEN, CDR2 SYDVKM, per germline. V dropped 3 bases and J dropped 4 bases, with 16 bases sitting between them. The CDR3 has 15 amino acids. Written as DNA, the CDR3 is TGTGCCAGCAGTTTTGCGCCGGGGAACGAGTACGAGCAGTACTTC. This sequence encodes CASSFAPGNEYEQYF.

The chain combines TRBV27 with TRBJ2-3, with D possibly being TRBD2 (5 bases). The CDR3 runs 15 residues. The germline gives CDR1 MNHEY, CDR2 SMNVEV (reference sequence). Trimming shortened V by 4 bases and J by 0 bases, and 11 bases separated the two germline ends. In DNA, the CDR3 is TGTGCCAGCAGTTGGAGGAACCCTAGCACAGATACGCAGTATTTT. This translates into CASSWRNPSTDTQYF.

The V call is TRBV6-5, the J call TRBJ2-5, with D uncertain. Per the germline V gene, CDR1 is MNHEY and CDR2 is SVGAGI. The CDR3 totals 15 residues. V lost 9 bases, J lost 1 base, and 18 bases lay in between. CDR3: CASTADLYFQETQYF. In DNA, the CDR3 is TGTGCCAGTACCGCGGATCTTTACTTCCAAGAGACCCAGTACTTC.

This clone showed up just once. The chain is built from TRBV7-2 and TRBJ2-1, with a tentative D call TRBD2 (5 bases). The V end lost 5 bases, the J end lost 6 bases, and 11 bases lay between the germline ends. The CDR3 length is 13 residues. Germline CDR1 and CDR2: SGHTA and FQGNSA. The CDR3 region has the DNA TGTGCCAGCAGCATTGGACTTATCAATGAGCAGTTCTTC. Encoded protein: CASSIGLINEQFF.

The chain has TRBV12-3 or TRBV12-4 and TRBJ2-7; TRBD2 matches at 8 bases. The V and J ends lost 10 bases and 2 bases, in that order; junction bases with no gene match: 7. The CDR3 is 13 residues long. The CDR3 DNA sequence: TGTGCCACCTCGACTAGCGCGACCTACGAGCAGTACTTC. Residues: CATSTSATYEQYF.

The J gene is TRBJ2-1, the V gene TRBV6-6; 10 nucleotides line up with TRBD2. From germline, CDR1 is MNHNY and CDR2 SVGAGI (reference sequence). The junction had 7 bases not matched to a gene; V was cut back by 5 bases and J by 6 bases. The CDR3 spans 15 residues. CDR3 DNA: TGTGCCAGCAGTCTCACTAGCGGGGAGGGCAATGAGCAGTTCTTC. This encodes CASSLTSGEGNEQFF.

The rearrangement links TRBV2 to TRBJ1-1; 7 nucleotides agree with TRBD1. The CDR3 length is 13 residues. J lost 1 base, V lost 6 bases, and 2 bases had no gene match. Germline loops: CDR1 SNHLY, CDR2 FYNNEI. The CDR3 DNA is TGTGCCAGCAGCAACAGGGGGAACACTGAAGCTTTCTTT. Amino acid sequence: CASSNRGNTEAFF.

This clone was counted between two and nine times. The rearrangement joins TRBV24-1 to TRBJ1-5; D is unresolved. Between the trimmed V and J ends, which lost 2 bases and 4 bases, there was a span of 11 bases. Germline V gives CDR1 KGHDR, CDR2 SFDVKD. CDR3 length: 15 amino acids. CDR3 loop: CATSDSGRWNQPQHF. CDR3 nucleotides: TGTGCCACCAGTGATTCAGGAAGGTGGAATCAGCCCCAGCATTTT.

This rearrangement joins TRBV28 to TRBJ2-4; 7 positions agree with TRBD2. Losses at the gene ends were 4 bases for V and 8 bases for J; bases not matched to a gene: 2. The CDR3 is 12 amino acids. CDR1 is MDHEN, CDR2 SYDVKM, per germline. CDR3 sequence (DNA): TGTGCCAGCAGTTCCACTAGCGACATTCAGTACTTC. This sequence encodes CASSSTSDIQYF.

The CDR3 region is CASSRGGGSTFSTYEQYF. The CDR3 DNA reads as TGTGCCAGCAGCCGGGGAGGAGGGTCTACTTTCTCTACCTACGAGCAGTACTTC. The chain carries TRBV11-2 and TRBJ2-7, with D possibly TRBD2 on 6 matching bases. Trimming cost V 5 bases and J 2 bases, with 25 bases left between them. The germline V gene encodes CDR1 SGHAT and CDR2 FQNNGV. CDR3 length equals 18 residues.

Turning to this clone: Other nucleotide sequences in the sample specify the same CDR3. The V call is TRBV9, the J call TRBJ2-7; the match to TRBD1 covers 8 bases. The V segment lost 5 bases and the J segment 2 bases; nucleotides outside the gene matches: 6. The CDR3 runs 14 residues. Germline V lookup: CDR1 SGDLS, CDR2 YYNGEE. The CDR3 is CASSSGQGAYEQYF. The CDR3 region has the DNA TGTGCCAGCAGTAGCGGACAGGGAGCCTACGAGCAGTACTTC. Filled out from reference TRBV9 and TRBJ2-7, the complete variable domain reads DSGVTQTPKHLITATGQRVTLRCSPRSGDLSVYWYQQSLDQGLQFLIQYYNGEERAKGNILERFSAQQFPDLHSELNLSSLELGDSALYFCASSSGQGAYEQYFGPGTRLTVT.

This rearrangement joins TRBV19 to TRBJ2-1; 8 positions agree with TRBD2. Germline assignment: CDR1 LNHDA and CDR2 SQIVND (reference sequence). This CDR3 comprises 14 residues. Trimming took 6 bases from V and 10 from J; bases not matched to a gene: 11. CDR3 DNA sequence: TGTGCCAGTAGCACCAACCCGGGACTAGTCGAGCAGTTCTTC. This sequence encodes CASSTNPGLVEQFF.

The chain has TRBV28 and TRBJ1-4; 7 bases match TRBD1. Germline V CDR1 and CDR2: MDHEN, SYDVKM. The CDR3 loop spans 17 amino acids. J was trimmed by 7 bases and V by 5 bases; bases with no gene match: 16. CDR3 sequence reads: CASSTPTTGVRSEKLFF. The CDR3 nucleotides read TGTGCCAGCAGTACACCAACCACAGGGGTAAGAAGTGAAAAACTGTTTTTT.

The CDR3: CASSWTSGSGGELFF. The CDR3 DNA reads as TGTGCCAGCAGCTGGACTAGCGGGAGCGGTGGGGAGCTGTTTTTT. This sequence joins TRBV5-5 and TRBJ2-2, with TRBD2 matching 13 bases. The CDR3 extends over 15 amino acids. Germline values: CDR1 SGHKS, CDR2 YYEKEE (reference sequence). After removal of 3 bases from V and 8 bases from J, the junction contained 4 bases not matched to a gene. Combining the CDR3 with reference TRBV5-5 and TRBJ2-2 gives the whole variable domain DAGVTQSPTHLIKTRGQQVTLRCSPISGHKSVSWYQQVLGQGPQFIFQYYEKEERGRGNFPDRFSARQFPNYSSELNVNALLLGDSALYLCASSWTSGSGGELFFGEGSRLTVL.

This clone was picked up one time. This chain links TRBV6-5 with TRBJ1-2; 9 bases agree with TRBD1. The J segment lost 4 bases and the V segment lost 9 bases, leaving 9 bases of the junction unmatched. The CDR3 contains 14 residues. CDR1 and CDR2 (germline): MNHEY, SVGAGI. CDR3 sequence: CASLPGQGIYGYTF. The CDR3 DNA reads TGTGCCAGTCTACCGGGACAGGGAATCTATGGCTACACCTTC.

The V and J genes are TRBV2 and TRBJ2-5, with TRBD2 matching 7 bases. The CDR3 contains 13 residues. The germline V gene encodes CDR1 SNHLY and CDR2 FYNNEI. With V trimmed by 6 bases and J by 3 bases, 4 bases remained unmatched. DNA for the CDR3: TGTGCCAGCAGGAGCGGGGTAAAAGAGACCCAGTACTTC. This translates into CASRSGVKETQYF.

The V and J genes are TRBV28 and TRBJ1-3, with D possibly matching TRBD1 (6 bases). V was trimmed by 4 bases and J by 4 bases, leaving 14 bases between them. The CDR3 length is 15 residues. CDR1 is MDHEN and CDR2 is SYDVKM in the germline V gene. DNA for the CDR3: TGTGCCAGCAGTTCCAACACAGGGACGGGAAACACCATATATTTT. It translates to CASSSNTGTGNTIYF.